A single sample gave rise to the 17 T cell receptor beta chains below, sequenced in a study of blood T cells in healthy people across ages. A sample-barcoded 5' primer and a J-beta primer mix were used in a second PCR of roughly 6 to 12 cycles. In TCRdb, the 5' RACE reads were re-called with MiXCR into one record per CDR3 protein. The sample gives some 1.6 million distinct CDR3 sequences, roughly a third of which show up once; around 11% is in the top ten. The sequencing input was blood. Receptors were obtained from a young woman in good health.

This clonotype was counted a few times. The chain joins TRBV13 to TRBJ2-5, with 8 bases identical to TRBD1. Germline CDR1 PRHDT, CDR2 FYEKMQ (reference sequence). The V segment lost 4 bases and the J segment 1 base; nucleotides outside the gene matches: 5. CDR3 size: 15 residues. The CDR3 here is CASSWIDRGQETQYF. In DNA form, the CDR3 reads TGTGCCAGCAGCTGGATTGACAGGGGCCAAGAGACCCAGTACTTC.

This clonotype came up a few times. The chain employs TRBV20-1 and TRBJ2-1; 8 bases are shared with TRBD2. Germline values: CDR1 DFQATT, CDR2 SNEGSKA (reference sequence). This CDR3 is 17 amino acids long. V lost 6 bases, J lost 5 bases, and 18 bases stayed unmatched. The CDR3 region has the DNA TGCAGTGCCCCTTTCGGCACCCGGGGGGGGAAAAACAATGAGCAGTTCTTC. This codes for CSAPFGTRGGKNNEQFF.

This clonotype showed up just a few times. The chain links TRBV4-1 to TRBJ2-1; 12 bases match TRBD2. Germline CDR1 MGHRA, CDR2 YSYEKL. Germline trimming cut 4 bases from V and 7 bases from J; bases unmatched to any gene: 11. The CDR3 loop spans 17 amino acids. Written as DNA, the CDR3 is TGCGCCAGCAGCCCTCGTTTGACTAGCGGGAGAGGTAATGAGCAGTTCTTC. Translation gives CASSPRLTSGRGNEQFF.

This clonotype has ten or more counts. This sequence joins TRBV15 and TRBJ2-3; D uncertain. Germline-derived CDR1 and CDR2 are LNHNV and YYDKDF (reference sequence). Trimming removed 4 bases at V and 2 bases at J, with 7 bases between. CDR3 size: 13 residues. CDR3 coding DNA: TGTGCCACCAGCACCGACCCCACAGATACGCAGTATTTT. Translated: CATSTDPTDTQYF.

The chain employs TRBV20-1 and TRBJ1-5, with D perhaps matching TRBD1 (6 bases). CDR3 length: 14 residues. Trimming shortened V by 4 bases and J by 0 bases, and 10 bases separated the two germline ends. Germline V gene lookup returns CDR1 DFQATT and CDR2 SNEGSKA (reference sequence). The CDR3, as DNA: TGCAGTGCTACACAGGGTGTTAGCAATCAGCCCCAGCATTTT. This sequence encodes CSATQGVSNQPQHF.

This clonotype was picked up one time. One base away lies a much larger clone, so this may be a sequencing read error. CDR3 loop: CVSNRLATDTQYF. The CDR3 DNA reads as TGTGTCAGCAATCGTCTAGCGACAGATACGCAGTATTTT. J is TRBJ2-3 and V is TRBV7-2; D perhaps matches TRBD2 (6 bases). Germline V gene sequence: CDR1 SGHTA, CDR2 FQGNSA. This CDR3 contains 13 residues. The variable domain in full, completed from reference TRBV7-2 and TRBJ2-3, reads GAGVSQSPSNKVTEKGKDVELRCDPISGHTALYWYRQSLGQGLEFLIYFQGNSAPDKSGLPSDRFSAERTGGSVSTLTIQRTQQEDSAVYLCVSNRLATDTQYFGPGTRLTVL.

This chain joins TRBV7-9 and TRBJ2-1; possibly TRBD1 for D (5 bases). Trimming shortened V by 5 bases and J by 3 bases, and 17 bases separated the two germline ends. The CDR3 has 16 amino acids. Per germline, CDR1 SEHNR and CDR2 FQNEAQ (reference sequence). CDR3 region: CASSPTGYTNYNEQFF. The CDR3 nucleotides read TGTGCCAGCAGCCCTACAGGATACACAAACTACAATGAGCAGTTCTTC. Variable domain in full (rest from reference TRBV7-9 and TRBJ2-1): DTGVSQNPRHKITKRGQNVTFRCDPISEHNRLYWYRQTLGQGPEFLTYFQNEAQLEKSRLLSDRFSAERPKGSFSTLEIQRTEQGDSAMYLCASSPTGYTNYNEQFFGPGTRLTVL.

The chain recombines TRBV7-3 with TRBJ2-7, with no clear D. CDR3 size: 16 residues. Germline V gene data show CDR1 as SGHTA and CDR2 as FQGTGA. V lost 4 bases and J lost 0, with 16 bases in between. The CDR3 coding sequence is TGTGCCAGCAGCTGGCCAAGGTTGGAAAGCTCCTACGAGCAGTACTTC. It is translated as CASSWPRLESSYEQYF.

This clonotype came up a few times. This sequence joins TRBV20-1 and TRBJ2-7; 7 bases align to TRBD1. J was trimmed by 2 bases and V by 3 bases; bases with no gene match: 7. The CDR3 runs to 14 residues. Germline V lookup: CDR1 DFQATT, CDR2 SNEGSKA (reference sequence). The CDR3: CSASGTGDTYEQYF. The CDR3 DNA is TGCAGTGCTAGTGGTACAGGGGATACCTACGAGCAGTACTTC.

The chain joins TRBV20-1 to TRBJ1-5; 9 bases line up with TRBD1. Germline V gene data show CDR1 as DFQATT and CDR2 as SNEGSKA (reference sequence). The CDR3 is 13 residues long. The trim removed 5 bases at V and 6 bases at J, leaving 5 bases unmatched. The CDR3 here is CSAGTGFGQPQHF. CDR3 nucleotide sequence: TGCAGTGCTGGGACAGGGTTCGGTCAGCCCCAGCATTTT.

The genes are TRBV27 and TRBJ2-3; 13 bases fit TRBD2. With V trimmed by 8 bases and J by 3 bases, 11 bases remained unmatched. Germline-derived CDR1 and CDR2 are MNHEY and SMNVEV (reference sequence). This CDR3 region has 17 residues. The CDR3 loop reads CASSGKRTSGRTDTQYF. CDR3 coding DNA: TGTGCCAGCTCAGGCAAAAGGACTAGCGGGAGAACAGATACGCAGTATTTT.

Notes on this clonotype: Possible read error: a much larger clone is one base away. V is TRBV7-6 and J is TRBJ2-5; D gene ambiguous. With the DNA end fitting TRBJ2-7 better, the J assignment may be wrong. The germline CDR1 and CDR2 sequences are SGHVS and FNYEAQ. The CDR3 is 11 residues long. In nucleotides, the CDR3 is TGTGCCAGCAGCTTCGCTGACGAGCAGTACTTC. It codes for CASSFADEQYF.

This clonotype was counted a single time. Sequence at one end of the junction differs from germline and may be a read error. The chain has TRBV7-9 and TRBJ2-6; a possible D gene is TRBD1 (5 bases). Germline CDR1 SEHNR, CDR2 FQNEAQ (reference sequence). The CDR3 covers 20 residues. CDR3 sequence (DNA): TGTGCCAGCAGCTCACCGCCGGGCAGGGCCCTTTTTTCTGGGGCCAACGTCCCGACTTTC. It codes for CASSSPPGRALFSGANVPTF.

This CDR3 reads CASSPPGGLPEAFF. In DNA, the CDR3 is TGTGCCAGCTCACCCCCGGGTGGGCTCCCTGAAGCTTTCTTT. V and J are TRBV18 and TRBJ1-1; D uncertain. The CDR3 covers 14 residues. Trimming left V 3 bases short and J 6 bases short, with 14 bases between. From germline, CDR1 is KGHSH and CDR2 LQKENI.

CDR3 residues: CASSQGQALYQETQYF. CDR3 DNA sequence: TGTGCCAGCAGCCAGGGACAGGCTCTGTACCAAGAGACCCAGTACTTC. This chain links TRBV28 with TRBJ2-5; 8 bases align to TRBD1. The germline gives CDR1 MDHEN, CDR2 SYDVKM. With 6 bases clipped from V and 0 bases from J, the junction kept 9 bases outside the gene matches. CDR3 length: 16 amino acids.

On this clonotype: A read error may be the cause here, since a much bigger clone is one base away. The chain uses TRBV20-1 and TRBJ2-3; no clear D gene. In germline, CDR1 is DFQATT, CDR2 SNEGSKA (reference sequence). The CDR3 sequence is 14 residues long. V was cut by 3 bases and J by 10 bases, with 20 bases left in between. The CDR3 here is CSARVRGSAGAQYF. The CDR3 nucleotides read TGCAGTGCTAGGGTCCGCGGCTCAGCAGGTGCGCAGTATTTT.

The chain has TRBV7-9 and TRBJ2-1, with TRBD1 matching over 10 bases. The germline gives CDR1 SEHNR, CDR2 FQNEAQ (reference sequence). The ends lost 9 bases at V and 9 bases at J; junction bases unmatched: 14. The CDR3 has 15 residues. CDR3 sequence reads: CARATLGTGEGEQFF. The CDR3 DNA follows: TGTGCCAGGGCGACGCTAGGGACAGGGGAGGGTGAGCAGTTCTTC.